This T cell receptor (beta chain) was obtained from a study of blood T cell repertoires in COVID-19 (dated by TCRdb to about 2020). As for the study more broadly: Samples from collaborators originated in the United States, Italy and Spain and spanned both the acute and convalescent phases of COVID-19. The prospective study material was composed of cDNA or gDNA derived from T cells, B-cell-depleted T cells, or PBMCs. Subjects who had been exposed to COVID-19, were actively infected with it, or had recovered from it provided the deeply sampled blood TCRbeta repertoires that made up the dataset. The repertoires were released in a freely available public database intended as a resource for research on the immune response to SARS-CoV-2. The samples were drawn from two sources: the first 160 participants of the ongoing ImmuneRACE study, and approximately 1,300 subjects contributed by 6 global collaborators. Nearly every sample came with metadata listing a de-identified subject ID, COVID-19 status, age in years and sex. Where HLA class I and class II types were available, the types were taken from metadata supplied by the sample provider, not from assay-based typing.

This clone was seen a few times. Its recognized antigen is unknown. No quality values exist for individual bases; no much larger clone is one base distant. Looking up the germline V gene yields CDR1 SGDLS and CDR2 YYNGEE. The CDR3, cysteine through phenylalanine, is 17 amino acids long. The only DNA kept is the CDR3, 51 bases in frame from the first base. V trim: 3 bases; J trim: 1 base; unmatched bases: 9. The full study reports these points: How much clinical and demographic metadata was included differed by source and by participant, and the metadata was provided uncurated.

TCRbeta CDR3 regions were amplified from genomic DNA using the immunoSEQ Assay, a bias-controlled multiplex PCR. In the original analysis: Within the assay, amplification of reference gene primers was used to estimate how many nucleated cells each sample contained. To quantify the absolute abundance of each unique TCRbeta CDR3 rearrangement, sequence reads were collapsed and filtered. For each sample, productive Simpson clonality was calculated as the square root of Simpson's diversity index across productive rearrangements. As stored in TCRdb, this immuneACCESS dataset retains in-frame rearrangements with V and J assigned. A fraction of the clones does not appear; measured against another copy, unresolved V genes explain less than half of the discrepancy, and the remainder lacks a known reason. The DNA was the basis for D and trimming; V, J and clone size are from that table. The sample data list about 160,000 clones, and 84% of these were observed just once. The top ten constitute over 12% of the sample.

The collaborating institutions used their own protocols to collect whole blood in K2EDTA tubes. For TCRbeta analysis, collaborators shipped samples in one of three forms: frozen whole blood, isolated PBMCs, or DNA extracted from either of those sample types. This TCR came from a man aged 18 to 29 with active or convalescent COVID-19. The chain couples TRBV9 to TRBJ2-7, and 11 bases in between align with TRBD2. Sequencing was done on a sample of peripheral blood. CDR3 protein: CASSGRDIAGGSYEQYF. The DNA is as follows: TGTGCCAGCAGCGGCCGAGACATAGCGGGAGGGTCCTACGAGCAGTACTTC.